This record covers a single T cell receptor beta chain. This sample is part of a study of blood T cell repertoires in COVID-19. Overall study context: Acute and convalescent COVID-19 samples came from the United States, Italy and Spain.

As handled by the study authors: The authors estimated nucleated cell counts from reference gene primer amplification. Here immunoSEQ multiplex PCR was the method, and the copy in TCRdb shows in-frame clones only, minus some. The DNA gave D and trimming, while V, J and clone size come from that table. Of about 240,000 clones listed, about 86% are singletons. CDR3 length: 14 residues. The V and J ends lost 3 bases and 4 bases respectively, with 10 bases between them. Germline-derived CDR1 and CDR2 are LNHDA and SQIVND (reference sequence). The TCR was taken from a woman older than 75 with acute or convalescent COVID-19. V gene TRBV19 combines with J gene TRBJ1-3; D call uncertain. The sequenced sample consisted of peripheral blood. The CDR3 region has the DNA TGTGCCAGTAGTATCGAGGCTTCGGGAAACACCATATATTTT. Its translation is CASSIEASGNTIYF.